The next 4 T cell receptor beta chains were all read from a single sample in a study of blood T cells in healthy people across ages. A second PCR, run for 7 to 11 cycles, used a sample-barcoded 5' primer plus a J-beta primer mix. TCRdb reanalysed the 5' RACE reads using MiXCR and keeps one entry per CDR3 protein. Here the sample spans 1.5 million to 2 million distinct CDR3 sequences, approximately 50% being singletons. Material for sequencing was blood. All receptors derive from a woman in her thirties or forties in good health.

In its sample, this clonotype was seen many times. The gene calls are TRBV28 and TRBJ1-2; unclear D gene. Looked up from germline, CDR1 is MDHEN and CDR2 is SYDVKM. The CDR3 runs to 12 residues. V lost 6 bases and J 4 bases, leaving 9 bases between the germline ends. As DNA, the CDR3 is TGTGCCAGCAGCTTACCCCCCTATGGCTACACCTTC. It codes for CASSLPPYGYTF.

The chain uses TRBV24-1 and TRBJ2-7; D remains ambiguous. Germline V gives CDR1 KGHDR, CDR2 SFDVKD. The ends were cut back, 1 base at V and 3 bases at J, with 0 bases in the middle. This CDR3 region has 11 residues. The CDR3 loop is CATSDFYEQYF. The CDR3 bases are TGTGCCACCAGTGATTTCTACGAGCAGTACTTC.

The CDR3: CASSSSGGLTNEQFF. CDR3 sequence (DNA): TGTGCCAGCAGTTCTAGCGGGGGTTTGACGAATGAGCAGTTCTTC. The V gene is TRBV27, the J gene TRBJ2-1, with 10 bases that match TRBD2. J was trimmed by 7 bases and V by 4 bases; bases with no gene match: 7. Germline CDR1 reads MNHEY; CDR2 reads SMNVEV (reference sequence). The CDR3 is 15 residues long.

This clonotype has only a few counts. V is TRBV10-2 and J is TRBJ2-7, with 7 bases that match TRBD2. The J call is in doubt because the DNA end fits TRBJ2-5 better. The CDR3 loop spans 16 amino acids. CDR1 and CDR2 (germline): WSHSY, SAAADI. CDR3 loop: CASSEWDGGKAETQYF. The CDR3 DNA is TGCGCCAGCAGTGAGTGGGACGGGGGGAAGGCGGAGACCCAGTACTTC.